This T cell receptor beta chain was sequenced for a study of cytomegalovirus exposure and HLA in healthy donors. Whole-study context: Falling in the Caucasian-associated ancestry cluster were 81% of approximately 410 genotyped donors.

The PCR ran on 60 Vbeta and 13 Jbeta primers. Clones were read by immunoSEQ multiplex PCR, and TCRdb kept only the in-frame ones, dropping some. The sample yields about 110,000 clones, roughly 80% seen once. In regard to this clone: Its antigen is still unknown.

Study-level findings and limits: Most TCR beta V segments were productive about 90% or about 30% of the time in an earlier analysis. It was reportedly the case that the classifier diagnosed cytomegalovirus status with high specificity and sensitivity.

This CDR3 is 14 amino acids long. CDR1 is SGDLS and CDR2 is YYNGEE in the germline V gene. Trimming left V 2 bases short and J 2 bases short, with 7 bases between. The sequencing sample was made of PBMCs. The TCR comes from a man aged 25-45 years in good health and CMV-seropositive. The genes are TRBV9 and TRBJ1-4; no definite D call. The CDR3 DNA follows: TGTGCCAGCAGCGTCTCCGGGACTAATGAAAAACTGTTTTTT. It specifies CASSVSGTNEKLFF.